The 24 T cell receptor beta chains listed next were all sequenced from one sample in a study of blood T cell repertoires in COVID-19 (dated by TCRdb to the early 2020s). The library was made by the immunoSEQ multiplex PCR assay. The source is immuneACCESS, and TCRdb retained only in-frame sequences with V and J called. Part of the clones is not carried over; for the studies checked, unresolved V genes explain less than half of this, and the remainder is unexplained. The sample data list approximately 160,000 clones, and approximately 87% of these were observed just once. The ten biggest clones cover about 3.9% of the sample. Sequenced sample: peripheral blood. These receptors were collected from a woman in her 70s with acute or convalescent COVID-19.

This chain joins TRBV5-1 and TRBJ2-7, with 7 bases aligning to TRBD2. This CDR3 is 14 amino acids long. Germline-derived CDR1 and CDR2 are SGHRS and YFSETQ. The ends lost 1 base at V and 3 bases at J; junction bases unmatched: 4. CDR3 region: CASSLSTSDYEQYF. The CDR3, as DNA: TGCGCCAGCAGCTTGAGTACTAGCGACTACGAGCAGTACTTC.

CDR3 DNA sequence: TGTGCCAGCAGCTCCCCACAGGGAAAATTTAACAATGAGCAGTTCTTC. The encoded protein is CASSSPQGKFNNEQFF. The genes are TRBV11-2 and TRBJ2-1, with TRBD1 as a possible D gene (6 bases). Germline lookup yields CDR1 SGHAT and CDR2 FQNNGV. This CDR3 has 16 residues. V lost 4 bases to trimming and J lost 5 bases, with 18 bases between them.

The V and J genes are TRBV10-3 and TRBJ1-1; D gene unclear. V was pared by 2 bases and J by 1 base, with 5 bases between. The CDR3 extends over 13 amino acids. Germline CDR1 and CDR2: ENHRY and SYGVKD. In nucleotides, the CDR3 is TGTGCCATCAGTGAGACAGCGAACACTGAAGCTTTCTTT. As protein: CAISETANTEAFF.

The chain employs TRBV6-5 and TRBJ1-5; D not certain. The CDR3 runs to 13 residues. V was trimmed by 6 bases and J by 3 bases, leaving 9 bases between them. Germline V gene lookup returns CDR1 MNHEY and CDR2 SVGAGI. This CDR3 reads CASRPVLNQPQHF. The CDR3 coding sequence is TGTGCCAGCAGACCAGTGCTCAATCAGCCCCAGCATTTT.

This clone was observed once. CDR3 in DNA: TGTGCCAGCAGTTACATAACGGTCGCTAACTATGGCTACACCTTC. This codes for CASSYITVANYGYTF. The J gene is TRBJ1-2, the V gene TRBV6-2 or TRBV6-3; D is uncertain. The CDR3 loop spans 15 amino acids. Germline V CDR1 and CDR2: MNHEY, SVGEGT. Trimming left V 2 bases short and J 0 bases short, with 10 bases between.

CDR3 amino acids: CASSQEVGATSGSLETQYF. CDR3 nucleotide sequence: TGCGCCAGCAGCCAAGAGGTGGGGGCGACTAGCGGGAGTTTGGAGACCCAGTACTTC. The V and J genes are TRBV4-3 and TRBJ2-5, with 12 bases that match TRBD2. Trimming at V came to 0 bases and at J to 5 bases, leaving 13 bases not matched to a gene. The germline gives CDR1 LGHNA, CDR2 YSLEER. The CDR3 is 19 amino acids.

The sample holds one count of this clone. V and J are TRBV4-1 and TRBJ2-2, with 8 bases aligning to TRBD1. The junction had 6 bases not matched to a gene; V was cut back by 4 bases and J by 2 bases. Germline-derived CDR1 and CDR2 are MGHRA and YSYEKL. The CDR3 extends over 16 amino acids. Here the CDR3 DNA reads TGCGCCAGCAGCCGCGGACAGGGAGATAACACCGGGGAGCTGTTTTTT. Encoded protein: CASSRGQGDNTGELFF.

This rearrangement joins TRBV3-1 (or the pseudogene TRBV3-2) to TRBJ1-2; TRBD1 is a possible D gene (6 bases). CDR3 length: 15 residues. V was pared by 3 bases and J by 4 bases, with 15 bases between. Looked up from germline, CDR1 is LGHDT and CDR2 is YNNKEL (reference sequence). CDR3 residues: CASSQMGQGTYGYTF. The DNA for the CDR3 is TGTGCCAGCAGCCAGATGGGTCAGGGGACCTATGGCTACACCTTC.

This clone came up once. V is TRBV29-1 and J is TRBJ1-5, with D perhaps TRBD1 (6 bases). In germline, CDR1 is SQVTM, CDR2 ANQGSEA. This CDR3 spans 14 amino acids. Trimming removed 5 bases at V and 1 base at J, with 12 bases between. CDR3 nucleotide sequence: TGCAGCGTTTTGGGGGCAGGGAGCAATCAGCCCCAGCATTTT. It is translated as CSVLGAGSNQPQHF.

The chain combines TRBV5-6 with TRBJ2-5; D is ambiguous. The CDR3 covers 14 residues. Germline-derived CDR1 and CDR2 are SGHDT and YYEEEE. Trimming left V 4 bases short and J 4 bases short, with 14 bases between. The DNA of the CDR3 is TGTGCCAGCAGCCGCTACGACACCATAGAGACCCAGTACTTC. Translated, it gives CASSRYDTIETQYF.

CDR3 in DNA: TGTGCCAGCAGCAATCCGGGGAGCACAGATACGCAGTATTTT. Its translation is CASSNPGSTDTQYF. The rearrangement uses TRBV6-5 and TRBJ2-3, with D perhaps TRBD2 (5 bases). The CDR3 is 14 residues long. Germline values: CDR1 MNHEY, CDR2 SVGAGI. Trimming removed 6 bases from V and 0 bases from J, with 10 bases in between.

This clone was counted once. This chain uses TRBV28 with TRBJ1-2, with D maybe TRBD1 (5 bases). The V and J ends lost 1 base and 5 bases respectively, with 20 bases between them. Germline V gene sequence: CDR1 MDHEN, CDR2 SYDVKM. The CDR3 runs to 17 residues. CDR3 protein: CASSLSPVQGSSYGYTF. CDR3 nucleotides: TGTGCCAGCAGTTTATCCCCCGTCCAGGGATCGTCATATGGCTACACCTTC.

The CDR3 DNA follows: TGTGCCAGCAGCCAGAGGGACAGGGCTGAAAAACTGTTTTTT. As protein: CASSQRDRAEKLFF. The V gene is TRBV7-9, the J gene TRBJ1-4; 9 bases are shared with TRBD1. This CDR3 contains 14 residues. J gave up 7 bases and V 5 bases, and 5 bases lay outside the gene matches. Germline V gives CDR1 SEHNR, CDR2 FQNEAQ (reference sequence).

The chain carries TRBV7-2 and TRBJ1-2; D is ambiguous. Germline V gene data show CDR1 as SGHTA and CDR2 as FQGNSA. V was pared by 3 bases and J by 0 bases, with 11 bases between. The CDR3 has 15 residues. CDR3 bases: TGTGCCAGCAGCTTTCAGTACAGACCTAACTATGGCTACACCTTC. Translation: CASSFQYRPNYGYTF.

The chain couples TRBV7-2 to TRBJ2-3; 7 bases are shared with TRBD2. Germline assignment: CDR1 SGHTA and CDR2 FQGNSA. Trimming removed 6 bases from V and 2 bases from J; junction bases left unmatched: 17. This CDR3 has 18 amino acids. In DNA, the CDR3 is TGTGCCAGCAGTTTGGGCGGGGGAAGGAGTCTTTACACAGATACGCAGTATTTT. Translating gives CASSLGGGRSLYTDTQYF.

A word on this clone: Other DNA sequences in the sample encode the same CDR3. V usage is TRBV28 and J usage is TRBJ1-2, with no clear D. The CDR3 extends over 11 amino acids. Germline V gives CDR1 MDHEN, CDR2 SYDVKM. The V end was cut by 5 bases, the J end by 4 bases, with 5 bases between. The CDR3 DNA sequence: TGTGCCAGCAGTGCGGGCTATGGCTACACCTTC. Translating gives CASSAGYGYTF.

V is TRBV29-1 and J is TRBJ2-7, with 7 bases lining up with TRBD2. Per germline, CDR1 SQVTM and CDR2 ANQGSEA. Trimming at V came to 6 bases and at J to 0 bases, leaving 5 bases not matched to a gene. This CDR3 is built from 13 residues. As DNA, the CDR3 is TGCAGCGTGCGGGGGTTTAGCTCCTACGAGCAGTACTTC. Amino acids: CSVRGFSSYEQYF.

The gene calls are TRBV10-1 and TRBJ2-4, with D perhaps TRBD1 (6 bases). The CDR3 runs to 16 residues. V was cut by 1 base and J by 0 bases, with 10 bases left in between. The germline V gene has CDR1 WNHNN and CDR2 SYGVQD (reference sequence). CDR3 protein: CASSEYRALAKNIQYF. CDR3 DNA sequence: TGCGCCAGCAGTGAGTACAGGGCACTAGCCAAAAACATTCAGTACTTC.

V is TRBV5-6 and J is TRBJ1-4, with TRBD1 matching over 12 bases. Unmatched junction bases numbered 7, after V lost 2 bases and J lost 2 bases. CDR1 and CDR2 (germline): SGHDT, YYEEEE. CDR3 size: 18 residues. The CDR3: CASSFGTGGLTTNEKLFF. CDR3 sequence (DNA): TGTGCCAGCAGCTTCGGGACAGGGGGCTTAACGACTAATGAAAAACTGTTTTTT.

This rearrangement joins TRBV4-3 to TRBJ2-5, with a weak D call TRBD1 (5 bases). The CDR3 length is 19 residues. In germline, CDR1 is LGHNA, CDR2 YSLEER. V lost 1 base and J lost 0, with 21 bases in between. The CDR3 DNA reads as TGCGCCAGCAGCCAAGGATTCCTTCAGGGTTCCTATCACCAAGAGACCCAGTACTTC. Its protein product is CASSQGFLQGSYHQETQYF.

The genes are TRBV28 and TRBJ2-5, with a weak D call TRBD2 (6 bases). The V and J ends lost 6 bases and 4 bases respectively, with 24 bases between them. The CDR3 has 17 residues. Per germline, CDR1 MDHEN and CDR2 SYDVKM. The CDR3 region has the DNA TGTGCCAGCAGCCCCCCGGGAGCCGGGCCGTGGAGAGAGACCCAGTACTTC. It yields the protein CASSPPGAGPWRETQYF.

On this clone itself: The same CDR3 also results from other DNA sequences found in this sample. The rearrangement joins TRBV19 to TRBJ2-7, with 7 bases fitting TRBD2. V was pared by 3 bases and J by 6 bases, with 5 bases of the junction left unmatched. This CDR3 is 13 amino acids long. CDR1 is LNHDA and CDR2 is SQIVND in the germline V gene (reference sequence). The CDR3 region has the DNA TGTGCCAGTAGTATCTCGGGGGGAGGCGAGCAGTACTTC. Encoded protein: CASSISGGGEQYF.

V usage is TRBV4-1 and J usage is TRBJ1-2; tentatively, D is TRBD1 (5 bases). Trimming took off 3 bases at V and 5 bases at J, with 16 bases between the two ends. CDR1 is MGHRA, CDR2 YSYEKL, per germline. This CDR3 comprises 15 residues. CDR3 amino acids: CASSHPGRGDYGYTF. For the CDR3, the DNA is TGCGCCAGCAGCCACCCGGGACGGGGGGATTATGGCTACACCTTC.

This clone was detected a few times. The rearrangement links TRBV25-1 to TRBJ1-1; D perhaps matches TRBD1 (5 bases). V was shortened by 1 base and J by 7 bases, with 16 bases between the two germline ends. CDR1 is MGHDK, CDR2 SYGVNS, per germline. This CDR3 is 15 amino acids long. This CDR3 reads CASSESRRRGGEAFF. The CDR3 DNA is TGTGCCAGCAGTGAATCTCGACGGAGGGGTGGTGAAGCTTTCTTT.